The T cell receptor (beta chain) described here comes from a study of shared clonotypes between healthy human individuals. Study findings and constraints: The study's rarefaction showed incomplete sorted-subset sequencing despite large depth.

Germline CDR1 and CDR2: LNHDA and SQIVND (reference sequence). CDR3 length: 15 amino acids. The V end lost 1 base, the J end lost 7 bases, and 14 bases lay between the germline ends. Concerning this clone: The antigen remains undetermined.

Sequenced by immunoSEQ multiplex PCR; TCRdb stores in-frame clones only, minus some. The sample yields about 2,500,000 clones, around 94% seen once. This clonotype originated in a young man in good health. The sequenced sample was naive CD4+ T cells sorted from blood. Subset denoted: CD45RA+ positively selected. V and J are TRBV19 and TRBJ1-5; the D is unclear. The CDR3 nucleotides are TGTGCCAGTAGTATAGGTTACACCCTCGACCAGCCCCAGCATTTT. It encodes CASSIGYTLDQPQHF. Looking up the rest from reference TRBV19 and TRBJ1-5 gives the full variable domain: DGGITQSPKYLFRKEGQNVTLSCEQNLNHDAMYWYRQDPGQGLRLIYYSQIVNDFQKGDIAEGYSVSREKKESFPLTVTSAQKNPTAFYLCASSIGYTLDQPQHFGDGTRLSIL.